The entry below gives a single TCR beta chain sequence along with its context. Clones were sequenced by immunoSEQ multiplex PCR, and TCRdb holds only the in-frame ones, with some missing. The sample consists of about 250,000 clones, 65% to 90% of them appearing once. Cohorts were determined from participant-reported clinical history. Deletions cut 3 bases from V and 1 base from J, with 7 bases between. The CDR3 contains 13 residues. Germline loops: CDR1 DFQATT, CDR2 SNEGSKA (reference sequence). The data stem from a study of blood T cell repertoires in COVID-19. Study information: Both acute and convalescent COVID-19 samples were obtained from the United States, Italy and Spain. The analysed material was cDNA or gDNA that came from T cells, B-cell-depleted T cells, or PBMCs.

The receptor's source is a woman between 50 and 59 years old with acute COVID-19. The sequencing input was PBMCs or T cells enriched from blood (not recorded which). The rearrangement links TRBV20-1 to TRBJ1-5, with D unresolved. The CDR3 sequence: CSASSVSNQPQHF. The DNA of the CDR3 is TGCAGTGCTAGTTCGGTAAGCAATCAGCCCCAGCATTTT.